This entry is about one TCR beta chain. The sample is drawn from a study of blood T cell repertoires in COVID-19. Study information: Collection of acute and convalescent COVID-19 samples took place in the United States, Italy and Spain.

Libraries were prepared by immunoSEQ multiplex PCR; TCRdb keeps only in-frame clonotypes and omits some of them. This table has about 70,000 clones, approximately 79% appearing once. Germline CDR1 reads LNHDA; CDR2 reads SQIVND (reference sequence). The CDR3 is 16 amino acids. V was pared by 1 base and J by 9 bases, with 11 bases of the junction left unmatched. J is TRBJ2-1 and V is TRBV19, with 8 positions matching TRBD2. The receptor was isolated from a woman between 55 and 75 years old with acute or convalescent COVID-19. The material sequenced was peripheral blood. The CDR3 loop reads CASSIGRGGRYSEQFF. CDR3 DNA: TGTGCCAGTAGTATAGGACGGGGGGGCCGATATAGTGAGCAGTTCTTC.